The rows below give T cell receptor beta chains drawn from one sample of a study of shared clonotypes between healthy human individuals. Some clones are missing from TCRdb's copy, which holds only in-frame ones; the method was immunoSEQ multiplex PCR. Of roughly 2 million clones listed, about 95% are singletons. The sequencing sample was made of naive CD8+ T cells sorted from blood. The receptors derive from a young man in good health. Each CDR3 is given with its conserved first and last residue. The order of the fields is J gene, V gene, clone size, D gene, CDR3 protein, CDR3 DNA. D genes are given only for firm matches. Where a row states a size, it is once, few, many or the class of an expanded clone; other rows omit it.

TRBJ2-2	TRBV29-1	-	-	CSVGHRMSRGELFF	TGCAGCGTTGGCCACCGCATGAGTCGCGGGGAGCTGTTTTTT
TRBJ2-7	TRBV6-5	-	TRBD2	CASSYIAGGYEQYF	TGTGCCAGCAGTTACATAGCGGGAGGGTACGAGCAGTACTTC
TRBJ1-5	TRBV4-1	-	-	CASSQDGAGTGNQPQHF	TGCGCCAGCAGCCAAGATGGTGCGGGAACGGGCAATCAGCCCCAGCATTTT
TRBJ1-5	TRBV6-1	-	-	CASSPRPYSNQPQHF	TGTGCCAGCAGTCCCCGCCCATATAGCAATCAGCCCCAGCATTTT
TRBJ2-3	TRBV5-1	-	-	CASMGDYTDTQYF	TGCGCCAGCATGGGAGACTACACAGATACGCAGTATTTT
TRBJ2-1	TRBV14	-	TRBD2	CASSQGTSGRLYNEQFF	TGTGCCAGCAGCCAAGGAACTAGCGGGAGGCTCTACAATGAGCAGTTCTTC
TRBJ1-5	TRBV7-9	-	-	CASSFNSNQPQHF	TGTGCCAGCAGCTTTAATAGCAATCAGCCCCAGCATTTT
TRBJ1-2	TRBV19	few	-	CASSHDPRGPNSYGYTF	TGTGCCAGTAGTCACGACCCCCGGGGACCCAACTCATATGGCTACACCTTC
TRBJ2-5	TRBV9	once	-	CASSVFSGAGRETQYF	TGTGCCAGCAGCGTCTTCTCAGGGGCCGGTCGAGAGACCCAGTACTTC
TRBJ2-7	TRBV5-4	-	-	CASSLSSGQSYEQYF	TGTGCCAGCAGCTTGTCCAGCGGACAATCCTACGAGCAGTACTTC
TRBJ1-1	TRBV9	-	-	CASRGPGDTEAFF	TGTGCCAGCAGAGGACCCGGAGACACTGAAGCTTTCTTT
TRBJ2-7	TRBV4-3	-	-	CASSHGTPSYEQYF	TGCGCCAGCAGCCATGGGACTCCGTCCTACGAGCAGTACTTC
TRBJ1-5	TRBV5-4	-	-	CASSYGGNQPQHF	TGTGCCAGCAGTTACGGCGGCAATCAGCCCCAGCATTTT
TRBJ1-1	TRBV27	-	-	CASSLWVGQEAFF	TGTGCCAGCAGTTTATGGGTTGGTCAGGAAGCTTTCTTT
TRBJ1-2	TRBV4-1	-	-	CASSQTQGQGYTF	TGCGCCAGCAGCCAAACTCAGGGGCAGGGCTACACCTTC
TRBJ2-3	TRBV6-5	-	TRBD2	CASRLAGIDTQYF	TGTGCCAGTAGACTAGCGGGGATAGATACGCAGTATTTT
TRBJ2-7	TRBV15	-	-	CATSPRRAGYEQYF	TGTGCCACCAGCCCGAGGAGGGCGGGCTACGAGCAGTACTTC
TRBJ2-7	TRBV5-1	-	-	CASSLDRGYEQYF	TGCGCCAGCAGCTTGGATAGGGGATACGAGCAGTACTTC
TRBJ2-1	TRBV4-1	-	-	CASSQDLGMYNEQFF	TGCGCCAGCAGCCAAGATCTCGGTATGTACAATGAGCAGTTCTTC
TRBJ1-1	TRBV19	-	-	CASSLQLMNTEAFF	TGTGCCAGTAGTCTACAGCTAATGAACACTGAAGCTTTCTTT
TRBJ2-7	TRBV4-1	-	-	CASSQGPSLGEQYF	TGCGCCAGCAGCCAGGGACCGAGTTTGGGGGAGCAGTACTTC
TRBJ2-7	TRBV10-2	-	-	CASSDVPTAPSYEQYF	TGCGCCAGCAGTGACGTGCCTACCGCACCTTCCTACGAGCAGTACTTC
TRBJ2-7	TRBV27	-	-	CASSFLNSYEQYF	TGTGCCAGCAGTTTTTTGAACTCCTACGAGCAGTACTTC
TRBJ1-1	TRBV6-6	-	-	CASSYVSEAFF	TGTGCCAGCAGTTACGTCTCTGAAGCTTTCTTT
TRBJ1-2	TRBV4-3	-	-	CASSQDASYGYTF	TGCGCCAGCAGCCAAGACGCCTCCTATGGCTACACCTTC
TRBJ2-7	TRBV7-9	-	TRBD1	CASSLILVGTGYEQYF	TGTGCCAGCAGCTTAATTCTTGTTGGGACAGGCTACGAGCAGTACTTC
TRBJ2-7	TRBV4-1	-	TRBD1	CASSQVGQGLGEQYF	TGCGCCAGCAGCCAAGTCGGACAGGGGCTGGGCGAGCAGTACTTC
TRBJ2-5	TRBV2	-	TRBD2	CASSERTSGETQYF	TGTGCCAGCAGTGAAAGGACTAGCGGAGAGACCCAGTACTTC
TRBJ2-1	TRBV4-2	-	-	CASSDQNGPWPQFF	TGTGCCAGCAGTGACCAAAACGGGCCGTGGCCGCAGTTCTTC
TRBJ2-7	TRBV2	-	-	CASSGLGPDEQYF	TGTGCCAGCAGTGGGCTAGGCCCCGACGAGCAGTACTTC
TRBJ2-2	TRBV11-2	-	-	CASSLRGEGTGELFF	TGTGCCAGCAGCTTACGGGGAGAGGGCACCGGGGAGCTGTTTTTT
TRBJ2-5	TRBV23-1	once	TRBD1	CASSQPGGGETQYF	TGCGCCAGCAGTCAGCCAGGGGGCGGGGAGACCCAGTACTTC
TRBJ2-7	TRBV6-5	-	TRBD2	CASSFLADPLGEQYF	TGTGCCAGCAGTTTTCTAGCGGACCCTTTAGGGGAGCAGTACTTC
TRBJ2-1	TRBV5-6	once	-	CASSWADRPSEYNEQFF	TGTGCCAGCAGCTGGGCCGACAGGCCTAGCGAGTACAATGAGCAGTTCTTC
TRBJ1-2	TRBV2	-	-	CASRGTGDYGYTF	TGTGCCAGCAGGGGAACCGGGGATTATGGCTACACCTTC
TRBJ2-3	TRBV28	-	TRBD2	CASSPPRLAADQDTQYF	TGTGCCAGCAGTCCACCCCGACTAGCGGCAGACCAAGATACGCAGTATTTT
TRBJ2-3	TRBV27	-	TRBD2	CASSFGGGGDTQYF	TGTGCCAGCAGTTTTGGCGGGGGTGGGGATACGCAGTATTTT
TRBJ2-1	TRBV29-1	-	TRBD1	CSVAGQGSSNEQFF	TGCAGCGTTGCAGGACAGGGAAGTTCCAATGAGCAGTTCTTC
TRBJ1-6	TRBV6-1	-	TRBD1	CASETPGQWNSPLHF	TGTGCCAGCGAAACTCCGGGACAGTGGAATTCACCCCTCCACTTT
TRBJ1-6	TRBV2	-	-	CASSEGLTYNSPLHF	TGTGCCAGCAGTGAGGGGCTTACCTATAATTCACCCCTCCACTTT
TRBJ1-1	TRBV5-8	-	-	CASSLNPVDVAFF	TGTGCCAGCAGCTTGAATCCGGTTGACGTGGCTTTCTTT